The rows below give T cell receptor beta chains drawn from one sample of a study of blood T cell repertoires in COVID-19. Generated by immunoSEQ multiplex PCR, the TCRdb table keeps only in-frame clones and is missing some. The sample has tens of thousands of clones, about 80% seen once; the top ten hold over 2.5%. What was sequenced was peripheral blood. All receptors derive from a woman aged 55 to 70 with acute or convalescent COVID-19. CDR3s include the opening cysteine and the closing phenylalanine or tryptophan. Each record gives: clone size, J gene, CDR3 length, D gene, V gene, CDR3 DNA, CDR3 protein. D genes are given only for firm matches. Rows may omit the clone size; those that give it use once, few, many or a size class.

-	TRBJ2-2	14	-	TRBV30	TGTGCCTGGAGCCCAAACTTGAGTGGCGGGGAGCTGTTTTTT	CAWSPNLSGGELFF
-	TRBJ2-7	14	-	TRBV28	TGTGCCAGCAGTTCTAACAGGCGAACCTACGAGCAGTACTTC	CASSSNRRTYEQYF
-	TRBJ1-1	14	-	TRBV5-6	TGTGCCAGCAGCTTGGACCCGAGAGATACTGAAGCTTTCTTT	CASSLDPRDTEAFF
-	TRBJ1-2	13	-	TRBV12-3/TRBV12-4	TGTGCCAGCTATTCAATGCGGGACTATGGCTACACCTTC	CASYSMRDYGYTF
-	TRBJ1-2	17	TRBD1	TRBV6-6	TGTGCCAGCACTCGGACAGGGGGACAGACCGCATCCTATGGCTACACCTTC	CASTRTGGQTASYGYTF
-	TRBJ2-1	15	TRBD2	TRBV9	TGTGCCAGCAGCGTAGAGCCTAGCGGGGACAATGAGCAGTTCTTC	CASSVEPSGDNEQFF
few	TRBJ2-7	14	TRBD1	TRBV7-8	TGTGCCAGCAGCTTCGTGACAGGGGGTCGTGAGCAGTACTTC	CASSFVTGGREQYF
-	TRBJ2-2	19	TRBD2	TRBV14	TGTGCCAGCAGCCAAGGTGGCCTAGCGGGAGGACTGAACACCGGGGAGCTGTTTTTT	CASSQGGLAGGLNTGELFF
few	TRBJ2-2	18	-	TRBV19	TGTGCCAGTAGTAATACCCGCTCGCGCGGACTAAACACCGGGGAGCTGTTTTTT	CASSNTRSRGLNTGELFF
-	TRBJ1-2	17	TRBD1	TRBV28	TGTGCCAGCAGTTCCCCCGGGACAGGGCCTCCTAACTATGGCTACACCTTC	CASSSPGTGPPNYGYTF
-	TRBJ2-3	15	-	TRBV7-2	TGTGCCAGCGGAGCTTATAGGGGCTCGGTAGATACGCAGTATTTT	CASGAYRGSVDTQYF
-	TRBJ1-1	13	-	TRBV6-5	TGTGCCAGCACCAGACAGTCGAACACTGAAGCTTTCTTT	CASTRQSNTEAFF
medium-sized	TRBJ2-3	21	-	TRBV21-1	TGTGCCAGCAGCTTCCGCCCCGGGACTAGCGGGACGGGATCAGGCACAGATACGCAGTATTTT	CASSFRPGTSGTGSGTDTQYF
-	TRBJ2-5	16	TRBD1	TRBV28	TGTGTCAGCAGTTCCCACACCTCTACAGGGGACGAGACCCAGTACTTC	CVSSSHTSTGDETQYF
-	TRBJ2-1	19	TRBD2	TRBV18	TGTGCCAGCTCACCTGCCGGGACTAGGTTCGATCGGAACTACAATGAGCAGTTCTTC	CASSPAGTRFDRNYNEQFF
-	TRBJ1-4	17	-	TRBV5-4	TGTGCCAGCAGCCTGTCCGACGGACTTCCAACTAATGAAAAACTGTTTTTT	CASSLSDGLPTNEKLFF
-	TRBJ1-4	13	-	TRBV12-3/TRBV12-4	TGTGCCAGCAGTTTTCTTAGTAATGAAAAACTGTTTTTT	CASSFLSNEKLFF
-	TRBJ1-1	14	-	TRBV6-6	TGTGCCAGCAGGTTTTCTCAGAAGAACACTGAAGCTTTCTTT	CASRFSQKNTEAFF
few	TRBJ2-1	10	-	TRBV20-1	TGCAGTGCTAGTCTAGATGAGCAGTTCTTC	CSASLDEQFF
-	TRBJ1-4	15	-	TRBV9	TGTGCCAGCAGCGCTAGTACAGGGACAATGGAAAAACTGTTTTTT	CASSASTGTMEKLFF
-	TRBJ1-1	13	TRBD1	TRBV28	TGTGCCGGCAGGGGGCCGGGGAACACTGAAGCTTTCTTT	CAGRGPGNTEAFF
-	TRBJ1-2	14	-	TRBV28	TGTGCCAGCAGTATTAAAGGGGGTTTCTATGGCTACACCTTC	CASSIKGGFYGYTF
-	TRBJ1-2	12	-	TRBV30	TGTGCCCGAGGGCCTCCTAACTATGGCTACACCTTC	CARGPPNYGYTF
few	TRBJ2-7	14	TRBD1	TRBV3-1/TRBV3-2	TGTGCCAGCAGCCAAGTGACAGGGAACTCCGAGCAGTACTTC	CASSQVTGNSEQYF
-	TRBJ2-1	18	TRBD1	TRBV28	TGTGCCAGCAGTTTCCGGCAGGGGGCGCGTTACTCAGTCAATGAGCAGTTCTTC	CASSFRQGARYSVNEQFF
-	TRBJ1-2	16	TRBD1	TRBV10-3	TGTGCCATCAGTGCTACGACAGGGCGAGCTAACTATGGCTACACCTTC	CAISATTGRANYGYTF
-	TRBJ2-2	16	-	TRBV5-1	TGCGCCAGCAGCGGAGGTCAGGGCAGGGGCACCGGGGAGCTGTTTTTT	CASSGGQGRGTGELFF
-	TRBJ2-7	15	-	TRBV6-5	TGTGCCAGCAGTTACCCCCGGACTGCACCTTACGAGCAGTACTTC	CASSYPRTAPYEQYF
few	TRBJ2-4	16	TRBD2	TRBV5-4	TGTGCCAGCAGCCGAGGGACTAGCGGGAGCCGGGACATTCAGTACTTC	CASSRGTSGSRDIQYF
-	TRBJ2-1	15	-	TRBV10-2	TGCGCCGGCAGAAGGGGCGGAGGAGGGCAGGATGAGCAGTTCTTC	CAGRRGGGGQDEQFF
-	TRBJ1-1	15	TRBD1	TRBV11-3	TGTGCCAGCAGCCCCGGGACAGGGGGCAACACTGAAGCTTTCTTT	CASSPGTGGNTEAFF
-	TRBJ1-2	17	TRBD1	TRBV5-6	TGTGCCAGCAGCTTACCGGGACAGGGGGCGGCTAACTATGGCTACACCTTC	CASSLPGQGAANYGYTF
-	TRBJ1-4	14	-	TRBV5-5	TGTGCCAGCAGTCCTGGGGGCGGGAATGAAAAACTGTTTTTT	CASSPGGGNEKLFF
-	TRBJ2-5	12	-	TRBV9	TGTGCCAGCAGCGTTAACCAAGAGACCCAGTACTTC	CASSVNQETQYF
-	TRBJ1-5	18	TRBD1	TRBV28	TGTGCCAGCAGACCGGACAGGGCATTCATCAGTAGCAATCAGCCCCAGCATTTT	CASRPDRAFISSNQPQHF
-	TRBJ1-5	14	TRBD1	TRBV7-8	TGTGCCAGCGGGACAGGGGCGAAGAATCAGCCCCAGCATTTT	CASGTGAKNQPQHF
-	TRBJ2-1	18	TRBD2	TRBV5-1	TGCGCCAGCAGCTTGGCCGGGGCCGGGAGGATTAATTACAATGAGCAGTTCTTC	CASSLAGAGRINYNEQFF
-	TRBJ2-3	17	-	TRBV11-2	TGTGCCAGCAGCCCTCCAACTCCCAATTTCTTGGAGAATACGCAGTATTTT	CASSPPTPNFLENTQYF
-	TRBJ1-2	15	-	TRBV7-2	TGTGCCAGCAGCTTAGCTGCCAGGGCGTGGTATGGCTACACCTTC	CASSLAARAWYGYTF
-	TRBJ2-7	15	TRBD2	TRBV5-6	TGTGCCAGCAGCTCCATCCTTAGCGGGATCTACGAGCAGTACTTC	CASSSILSGIYEQYF
-	TRBJ1-5	14	TRBD1	TRBV29-1	TGCAGCGTTAACACCGGGACAGCGAATCAGCCCCAGCATTTT	CSVNTGTANQPQHF
-	TRBJ1-2	14	-	TRBV5-4	TGTGCCAGCAGCTTGGCAACAGGGAGATATGGCTACACCTTC	CASSLATGRYGYTF
-	TRBJ2-7	16	TRBD1	TRBV29-1	TGCAGCGTTGAGGGTGTAGCAGGGGGAGCCTCCTACGAGCAGTACTTC	CSVEGVAGGASYEQYF
-	TRBJ2-1	17	-	TRBV13	TGTGCCAGCAGCCGACGTTCACAGGGAAGGTCCTACAATGAGCAGTTCTTC	CASSRRSQGRSYNEQFF
-	TRBJ2-1	17	TRBD1	TRBV7-6	TGTGCCAGCAGCTTAGAGGCAGGGGACAGCTCCTACAATGAGCAGTTCTTC	CASSLEAGDSSYNEQFF
-	TRBJ2-7	11	-	TRBV19	TGTGCCAGTAGGTGGGGAGCCGAGCAGTACTTC	CASRWGAEQYF
-	TRBJ1-1	14	-	TRBV5-5	TGTGCCAGCAGCCTGAGATATGGGAACACTGAAGCTTTCTTT	CASSLRYGNTEAFF
-	TRBJ2-1	16	-	TRBV11-2	TGTGCCAGCAGCTTAGAATTGAGGAATCACTACAATGAGCAGTTCTTC	CASSLELRNHYNEQFF
-	TRBJ2-3	15	TRBD2	TRBV2	TGTGCCAGCAGTATTCTAGCGGGGGGAACAGATACGCAGTATTTT	CASSILAGGTDTQYF
-	TRBJ2-3	14	TRBD2	TRBV11-3	TGTGCCAGCAGCTCCGGGGGGGAGCGGGATACGCAGTATTTT	CASSSGGERDTQYF
-	TRBJ1-2	11	-	TRBV25-1	TGTGCCAGCAGTGAAAATAGAGGCTACACCTTC	CASSENRGYTF